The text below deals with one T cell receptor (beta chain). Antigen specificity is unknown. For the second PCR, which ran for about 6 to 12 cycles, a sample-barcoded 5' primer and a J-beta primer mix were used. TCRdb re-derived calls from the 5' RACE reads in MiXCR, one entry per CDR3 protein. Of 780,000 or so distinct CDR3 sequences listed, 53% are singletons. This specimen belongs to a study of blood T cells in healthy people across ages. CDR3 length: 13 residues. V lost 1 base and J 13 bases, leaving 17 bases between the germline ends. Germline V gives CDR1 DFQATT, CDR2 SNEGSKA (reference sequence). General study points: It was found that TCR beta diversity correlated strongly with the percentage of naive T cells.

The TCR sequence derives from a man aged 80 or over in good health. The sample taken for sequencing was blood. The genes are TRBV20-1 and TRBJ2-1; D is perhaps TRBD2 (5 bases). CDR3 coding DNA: TGCAGTGCTAGAGGCCCGACGGGGAGTGGACAGTTCTTC. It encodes CSARGPTGSGQFF.